This T cell receptor (beta chain) was identified during a study of shared clonotypes between healthy human individuals. For the study at large: Researchers assigned three CD4 naive, three CD4 memory, two CD8 naive and one CD8 memory plate to each donor.

TCRdb's copy holds only in-frame clones and misses some; the assay was immunoSEQ multiplex PCR. The top ten hold approximately 1.8% of the sample, which has 550,000 to 800,000 clones, over 65% seen once. This clone was seen just once. A CD45RA-negative memory subset and a CD45RA+ naive subset were separated from the CD4+ cells. This CDR3 is built from 15 residues. CDR1 and CDR2 (germline): MDHEN, SYDVKM. Trimming left V 5 bases short and J 0 bases short, with 8 bases between. The chain combines TRBV28 with TRBJ2-6; no reliable D call. Sequenced sample: memory CD4+ T cells sorted from blood. The subset here: CD45RA-negative fraction. This TCR was recovered from a young woman in good health. This chain's CDR3 is CASSTPGSGANVLTF. DNA of the CDR3: TGTGCCAGCAGTACCCCCGGCTCTGGGGCCAACGTCCTGACTTTC.